These 13 T cell receptor beta chains were all obtained from the same sample, sequenced in a study of cytomegalovirus exposure and HLA in healthy donors. Clones were sequenced by immunoSEQ multiplex PCR, and TCRdb holds only the in-frame ones, with some missing. In the table there are 55,000 to 80,000 clones, roughly 94% of which are singletons. The sequencing sample was made of PBMCs. The receptors stem from a woman aged 18-29 years in good health and CMV-seropositive.

A note on this clone: The same CDR3 arises from other DNA sequences in this sample as well. V usage is TRBV5-1 and J usage is TRBJ1-1; possible D gene TRBD1, 6 bases. V dropped 0 bases and J dropped 2 bases, with 8 bases sitting between them. The CDR3 spans 14 residues. Germline V gives CDR1 SGHRS, CDR2 YFSETQ. CDR3 region: CASSLGGGNTEAFF. DNA for the CDR3: TGCGCCAGCAGCTTGGGAGGGGGAAACACTGAAGCTTTCTTT.

This chain links TRBV28 with TRBJ1-5; 9 nucleotides match TRBD1. Germline V gives CDR1 MDHEN, CDR2 SYDVKM. The J segment lost 1 base and the V segment lost 6 bases, leaving 4 bases of the junction unmatched. The CDR3 spans 15 residues. The CDR3 DNA sequence: TGTGCCAGCAGCGACAGGGGGTTCAGCAATCAGCCCCAGCATTTT. It is translated as CASSDRGFSNQPQHF.

This chain links TRBV27 with TRBJ2-5, with D perhaps TRBD1 (6 bases). Germline V gene sequence: CDR1 MNHEY, CDR2 SMNVEV (reference sequence). Trimming stripped 6 bases from V and 5 bases from J, with 19 bases between. The CDR3 totals 15 residues. The CDR3 loop is CASSIQGYEAETQYF. The CDR3 DNA reads TGTGCCAGCAGCATACAGGGATATGAGGCCGAGACCCAGTACTTC.

This chain joins TRBV6-6 and TRBJ1-5, with D tentatively TRBD1 (5 bases). The CDR3 runs 14 residues. Germline V lookup: CDR1 MNHNY, CDR2 SVGAGI (reference sequence). The germline V and J ends were trimmed by 3 bases and 10 bases, with 16 bases remaining between them. CDR3 amino acids: CASSYVSVQGPQHF. The CDR3 nucleotides are TGTGCCAGCAGTTATGTGTCGGTCCAGGGCCCCCAGCATTTT.

The V call is TRBV10-3, the J call TRBJ1-4; D might be TRBD1 (6 bases). V was trimmed by 4 bases and J by 0 bases, leaving 21 bases between them. This CDR3 contains 19 residues. Germline loops: CDR1 ENHRY, CDR2 SYGVKD. The CDR3 sequence is CAISASRGAMEATNEKLFF. The CDR3 DNA reads as TGTGCCATCAGTGCCAGTCGGGGGGCGATGGAGGCAACTAATGAAAAACTGTTTTTT.

The chain employs TRBV28 and TRBJ1-1; D remains ambiguous. Trimming cost V 1 base and J 1 base, with 16 bases left between them. In germline, CDR1 is MDHEN, CDR2 SYDVKM. There are 17 residues in the CDR3. CDR3 sequence (DNA): TGTGCCAGCAGTTTATCCTTAAAGTCAACTCCGAACACTGAAGCTTTCTTT. Protein sequence: CASSLSLKSTPNTEAFF.

The rearrangement uses TRBV9 and TRBJ1-2; perhaps TRBD1 as D (6 bases). V was cut by 0 bases and J by 7 bases, with 13 bases left in between. Germline values: CDR1 SGDLS, CDR2 YYNGEE. The CDR3 consists of 14 residues. The DNA for the CDR3 is TGTGCCAGCAGCGTAGCAATGGGAGGGGGTGGCTACACCTTC. Protein product: CASSVAMGGGGYTF.

As to this clone: A read error is likely, as this CDR3 ends without the conserved phenylalanine or tryptophan. No DNA is shown, since the ends of the CDR3 on it are uncertain; the CDR3 is the one TCRdb lists. This chain joins TRBV14 and TRBJ2-7; no DNA check was done on the table's D call, TRBD1. Germline assignment: CDR1 SGHDN and CDR2 FVKESK. Ends included, the CDR3 has 10 residues. The CDR3 is CASSKGTTNM.

The chain joins TRBV11-2 to TRBJ2-7; a weak D match, TRBD2 (5 bases). Germline assignment: CDR1 SGHAT and CDR2 FQNNGV. V dropped 5 bases and J dropped 3 bases, with 14 bases sitting between them. The CDR3 has 14 amino acids. The CDR3 loop reads CASSTWTRHYEQYF. In nucleotides, the CDR3 is TGTGCCAGCAGCACTTGGACTCGACACTACGAGCAGTACTTC.

The V call is TRBV7-9, the J call TRBJ2-7; 8 bases are a match to TRBD1. With V trimmed by 4 bases and J by 3 bases, 14 bases remained unmatched. CDR1 is SEHNR and CDR2 is FQNEAQ in the germline V gene (reference sequence). This CDR3 region has 17 residues. CDR3 amino acids: CASSSPPSGTGFYEQYF. CDR3 DNA: TGTGCCAGCAGCTCACCTCCCTCCGGGACAGGTTTCTACGAGCAGTACTTC.

The gene calls are TRBV27 and TRBJ1-2, with 8 bases fitting TRBD1. With 6 bases clipped from V and 8 bases from J, the junction kept 8 bases outside the gene matches. The CDR3 spans 13 residues. Germline lookup yields CDR1 MNHEY and CDR2 SMNVEV (reference sequence). In DNA, the CDR3 is TGTGCCAGCAGCAACCCAGGGGGCCGGGGCTACACCTTC. Encoded protein: CASSNPGGRGYTF.

This chain joins TRBV5-1 and TRBJ2-7; TRBD2 might be the D (7 bases). CDR3 length equals 14 residues. Germline CDR1 and CDR2: SGHRS and YFSETQ. V was trimmed by 2 bases and J by 5 bases, leaving 14 bases between them. Written as DNA, the CDR3 is TGCGCCAGCAGCTTAGGGGGGGCGGCCAACGAGCAGTACTTC. Protein product: CASSLGGAANEQYF.

This clone showed up just a few times. The gene calls are TRBV6-4 and TRBJ1-2; D possibly corresponds to TRBD1 (5 bases). Germline-derived CDR1 and CDR2 are MRHNA and SNTAGT. CDR3 size: 15 residues. V dropped 2 bases and J dropped 0 bases, with 10 bases sitting between them. This chain's CDR3 is CASSDLGPANYGYTF. In DNA, the CDR3 is TGTGCCAGCAGTGACCTGGGGCCAGCTAACTATGGCTACACCTTC.